The subject of this entry is one T cell receptor (beta chain). Its specific antigen is unknown. Nothing much larger sits one base from this clone, and base qualities are not available. Another Seattle source contributed samples from volunteer blood donors who had recovered from COVID-19. Whole blood was collected in K2EDTA tubes by collaborating institutions according to the institutions' own protocols. For TCRbeta analysis, collaborators shipped samples in one of three forms: frozen whole blood, isolated PBMCs, or DNA extracted from either of those sample types. The data are from a study of blood T cell repertoires in COVID-19 (dated by TCRdb to the early 2020s). Regarding the study in general: The collaborator samples originated in the United States, Italy and Spain and spanned the acute and convalescent phases of COVID-19. The prospective study material was composed of cDNA or gDNA derived from T cells, B-cell-depleted T cells, or PBMCs. The dataset comprised deeply sampled blood TCRbeta repertoires from subjects exposed to, actively infected with, or recovered from COVID-19. The repertoires were released in a freely available public database intended as a resource for research on the immune response to SARS-CoV-2. The samples were drawn from the first 160 participants of the ongoing ImmuneRACE study and from over a thousand subjects provided by 6 global collaborators. The sample metadata nearly always contained a de-identified subject ID, COVID-19 status, age in years and sex. HLA class I and class II types, where available, came from metadata supplied by the sample provider rather than from assay-based typing.

TCRbeta CDR3 regions were amplified from genomic DNA using the immunoSEQ Assay, a bias-controlled multiplex PCR. From the authors' description of their analysis: The number of nucleated cells in each sample was estimated by amplification of reference gene primers within the assay. To quantify the absolute abundance of each unique TCRbeta CDR3 rearrangement, sequence reads were collapsed and filtered. For each sample, productive Simpson clonality was calculated as the square root of Simpson's diversity index over productive rearrangements. TCRdb retrieved this table from immuneACCESS and kept in-frame rearrangements only. Not all clones are present; in checked studies, unresolved V genes account for under half, and no reason is known for the remainder. D and trimming come from the DNA, and the V and J calls and clone size come from that table. The sample includes around 170,000 clones, with about 89% observed a single time. The ten largest account for 1.5% to 2% of the sample.

The investigation overall reported the following: How much clinical and demographic metadata was included differed by source and by participant, and the metadata was provided uncurated.

The CDR3 runs 14 amino acids, cysteine and phenylalanine included. Just the 42-base CDR3 DNA is kept, in frame starting at base 1. Based on the germline V gene (reference sequence), the CDR1 and CDR2 sequences are GTSNPN and SVGIG. At the junction V is shortened by 3 bases and J by 6 bases, with 14 bases in between. The chain is encoded by TRBV30 joined to TRBJ1-4; TRBD1 is a possible D gene, resting on 5 matching bases. The TCR was taken from a man younger than 35 who had recovered from COVID-19. What was sequenced was peripheral blood. CDR3 protein: CAWRVRGIDEKLFF. The DNA is as follows: TGTGCCTGGAGGGTGCGGGGCATCGATGAAAAACTGTTTTTT.